Below are 4 T cell receptor beta chains sequenced from a single sample in a study of blood T cell repertoires in COVID-19. Using immunoSEQ multiplex PCR, the repertoire was profiled, and TCRdb retains in-frame clones only, with some absent. The profile shows about 350,000 clones, about nine tenths of them singletons. The sample was PBMCs or T cells enriched from blood (not recorded which). These receptors were collected from a woman in her twenties or thirties who had been exposed to COVID-19.

J is TRBJ2-1 and V is TRBV13, with a possible D match to TRBD2 (6 bases). V lost 4 bases, J lost 10 bases, and 17 bases lay in between. The CDR3 sequence is 14 residues long. Germline-derived CDR1 and CDR2 are PRHDT and FYEKMQ (reference sequence). The CDR3 reads CASSSRPTGEEQFF. As DNA, the CDR3 is TGTGCCAGCAGCTCCAGACCGACGGGAGAGGAGCAGTTCTTC.

This clone occurred many times. The J gene is TRBJ2-3, the V gene TRBV14, with TRBD1 matching over 9 bases. This CDR3 spans 22 amino acids. Per the germline V gene, CDR1 is SGHDN and CDR2 is FVKESK. The junction had 30 bases not matched to a gene; V was cut back by 7 bases and J by 4 bases. The CDR3 region is CASKARHLGPIWDRDSPDTQYF. The CDR3 nucleotides are TGTGCCAGCAAAGCCCGCCATCTTGGTCCCATCTGGGACAGGGATTCCCCAGATACGCAGTATTTT.

The rearrangement links TRBV15 to TRBJ1-2; TRBD1 might be the D (5 bases). With 0 bases removed from V and 8 bases from J, the gap between germline ends came to 10 bases. This CDR3 spans 13 amino acids. From germline, CDR1 is LNHNV and CDR2 YYDKDF (reference sequence). CDR3 sequence reads: CATSREGRGGYTF. In DNA form, the CDR3 reads TGTGCCACCAGCAGAGAAGGGAGGGGAGGCTACACCTTC.

The CDR3 sequence is CASSQGGTSPYNEQFF. The CDR3 nucleotides read TGTGCCAGCAGCCAAGGGGGCACTAGCCCCTACAATGAGCAGTTCTTC. The chain joins TRBV4-2 to TRBJ2-1, with D possibly being TRBD2 (6 bases). The CDR3 totals 16 residues. Germline V lookup: CDR1 LGHNA, CDR2 YNFKEQ. Deletions cut 1 base from V and 2 bases from J, with 12 bases between.